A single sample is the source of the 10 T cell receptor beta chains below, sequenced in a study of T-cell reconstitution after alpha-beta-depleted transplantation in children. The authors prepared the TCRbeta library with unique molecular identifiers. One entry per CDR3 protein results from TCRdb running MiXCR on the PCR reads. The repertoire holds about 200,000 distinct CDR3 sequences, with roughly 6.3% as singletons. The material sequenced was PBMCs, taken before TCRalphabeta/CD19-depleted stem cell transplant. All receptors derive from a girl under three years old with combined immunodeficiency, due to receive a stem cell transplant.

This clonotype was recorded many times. CDR3 coding DNA: TGTGCCAGCAGCAAACCCGCTAGCGGGGGGTCTATACGCACAGATACGCAGTATTTT. Protein product: CASSKPASGGSIRTDTQYF. The chain joins TRBV21-1 to TRBJ2-3; the D call in the table, TRBD2, was not verified against the DNA. TRBV21-1 is tagged as a pseudogene. This CDR3 spans 19 amino acids.

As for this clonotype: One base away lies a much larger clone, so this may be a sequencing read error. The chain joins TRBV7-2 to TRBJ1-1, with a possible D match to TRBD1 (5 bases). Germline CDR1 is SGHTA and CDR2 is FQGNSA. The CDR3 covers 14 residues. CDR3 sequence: CATSRRDRNTEAFF. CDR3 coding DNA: TGTGCCACCAGCCGTCGCGACAGGAACACTGAAGCTTTCTTT.

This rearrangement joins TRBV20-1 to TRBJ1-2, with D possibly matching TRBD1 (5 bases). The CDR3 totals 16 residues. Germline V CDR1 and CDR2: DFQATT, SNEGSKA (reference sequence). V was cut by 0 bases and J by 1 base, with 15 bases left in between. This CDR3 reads CSARDLRGGVNYGYTF. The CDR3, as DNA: TGCAGTGCTAGAGATCTAAGGGGAGGGGTTAACTATGGCTACACCTTC.

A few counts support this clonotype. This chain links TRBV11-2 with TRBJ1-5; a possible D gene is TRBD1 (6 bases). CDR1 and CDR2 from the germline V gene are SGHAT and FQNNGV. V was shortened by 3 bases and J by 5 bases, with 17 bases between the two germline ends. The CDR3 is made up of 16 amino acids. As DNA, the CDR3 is TGTGCCAGCAGCTTGGACAGTTACAACCAGTATCAGCCCCAGCATTTT. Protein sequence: CASSLDSYNQYQPQHF.

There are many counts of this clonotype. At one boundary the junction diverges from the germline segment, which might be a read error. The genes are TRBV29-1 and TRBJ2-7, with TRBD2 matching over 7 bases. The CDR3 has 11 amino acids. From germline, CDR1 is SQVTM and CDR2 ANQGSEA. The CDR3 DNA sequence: TGCAGCGTACGATCCGGACTAGAGCTGTACTTC. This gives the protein CSVRSGLELYF.

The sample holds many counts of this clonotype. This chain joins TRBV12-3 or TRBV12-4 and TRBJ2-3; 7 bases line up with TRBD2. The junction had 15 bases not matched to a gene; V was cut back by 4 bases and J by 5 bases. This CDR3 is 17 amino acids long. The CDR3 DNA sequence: TGTGCCAGCAGTTGGACGGGAGGCCGGGCGTTCCAAGATACGCAGTATTTT. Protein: CASSWTGGRAFQDTQYF.

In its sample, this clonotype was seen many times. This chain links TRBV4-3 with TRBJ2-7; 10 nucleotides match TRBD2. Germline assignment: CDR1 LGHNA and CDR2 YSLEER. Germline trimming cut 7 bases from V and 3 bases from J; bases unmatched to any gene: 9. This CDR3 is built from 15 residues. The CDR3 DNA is TGCGCCAGCAAAAGGGGGCTAGCGGGAGTCTACGAGCAGTACTTC. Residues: CASKRGLAGVYEQYF.

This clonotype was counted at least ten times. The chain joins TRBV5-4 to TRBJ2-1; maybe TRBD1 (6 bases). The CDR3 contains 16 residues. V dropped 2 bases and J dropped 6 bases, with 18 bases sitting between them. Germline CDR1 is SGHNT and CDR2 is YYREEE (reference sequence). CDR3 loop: CASSFTSRTEINEQFF. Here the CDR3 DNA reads TGTGCCAGCAGCTTTACGTCCCGGACAGAAATCAATGAGCAGTTCTTC.

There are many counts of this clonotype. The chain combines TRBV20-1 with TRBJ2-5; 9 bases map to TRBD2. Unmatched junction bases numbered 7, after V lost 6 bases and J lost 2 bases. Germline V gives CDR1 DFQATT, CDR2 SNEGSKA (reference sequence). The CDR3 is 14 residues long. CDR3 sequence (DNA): TGCAGTGCCGATTTAGCGGGGGCACAAGAGACCCAGTACTTC. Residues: CSADLAGAQETQYF.

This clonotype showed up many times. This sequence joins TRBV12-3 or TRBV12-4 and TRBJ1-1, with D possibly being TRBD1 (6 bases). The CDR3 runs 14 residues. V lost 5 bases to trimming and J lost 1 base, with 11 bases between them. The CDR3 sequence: CASSHRERNTEAFF. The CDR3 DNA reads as TGTGCCAGCAGTCACAGGGAGAGGAACACTGAAGCTTTCTTT.